This T cell receptor beta chain was sequenced for a study of human T cells and chemical hapten exposure (TCRdb year 2021). About the study as a whole: For sensitization, 2% DPC in acetone was applied to a 2 cm by 2 cm area of upper inner arm skin. Weekly therapeutic DPC doses were additionally applied to the scalp of patients throughout the roughly 25-week study period. Patch testing was performed on the upper back with Finn chambers containing 0.01% DPC, and the patch tests were scored after 6 days according to International Contact Dermatitis Research Group standards. The patient cohort, mostly female, included alopecia areata with under or over 50% scalp involvement, alopecia totalis and alopecia universalis. Libraries were pooled for sequencing, and variation in per-sample TCR yields was attributed mainly to small differences in library volumes within the pool. This study followed changes in the peripheral blood TCR repertoire in vivo during primary and secondary sensitization of alopecia patients to the hapten diphenylcyclopropenone (DPC). Blood samples were taken from patients before sensitization (week 0) and at 2, 6 and about 24 weeks after DPC sensitization. Blood for TCR sequencing was provided by twenty-nine alopecia patients at one to four time points (pre-sensitization, 2, 6 and 24 weeks). Here is what the overall study found, with its caveats: Expanded TCRs formed significantly more large CDR3 similarity clusters than pre-sensitization or healthy control sets, consistent with antigen-driven responses. A positive correlation was found between the number of PT1 expanded TCRs and patch test score, with significance reached at thresholds 8, 16 and 32 but not 4. The number of TCRs above 1 in 1000 frequency did not change with DPC sensitization; there was no evidence of global repertoire structure alterations. Because every patient had alopecia, a presumed autoimmune disease, the patients' immune response might differ from that of healthy individuals. Repeated subsampling changed both the strength of the expansion versus patch-test correlation and the threshold at which the correlation became significant.

The time point label for this specimen denotes: patch test 3, about 24 weeks after DPC sensitization. The treatment or condition label, read with the paper, signifies: therapeutic diphenylcyclopropenone sensitization with weekly scalp DPC. At every patch-test visit, the blood draw took place before the patch test was put on. Patients were considered eligible if aged 18 to 70, diagnosed with alopecia and deemed suitable for DPC therapy, and patients were excluded if pregnant. Total RNA was extracted from unfractionated whole blood collected in Tempus Blood RNA tubes. Library creation used RACE. Sequencing was performed on a NextSeq 500. During library preparation, unique molecular identifiers were attached to individual cDNA molecules so that TCRs could be counted quantitatively and reproducibly. Each blood RNA sample was used to sequence both TCR alpha and TCR beta chains. In the authors' own workflow: The median number of TCRs per sample was roughly 94,000, ranging from about 20,000 to 750,000. V, J and CDR3 annotation of the TCR reads was performed with the Decombinator software suite. For the PS versus PT1 abundance plots, all samples were subsampled to the same number of TCRs (28,000). TCRs were defined as expanded if absent before sensitization and observed at least eight times at the 2-week time point. TCRdb applied fastp at Q25 and MiXCR to the public reads, then kept only in-frame beta chains. Every CDR3 protein is listed once, alongside the most common genes and DNA of its rows. None of the V and J calls come from the authors' own analysis; TCRdb made them. The sample data list approximately 88,000 distinct CDR3 sequences, and around 13% of these were observed just once. The ten largest clones take up roughly 5.7% of the sample.

This clonotype has just a few counts. There is no known antigen for this receptor. Base qualities are not at hand, and no much larger clone is one base apart. The TCR was taken from a woman aged 45-60 years with alopecia areata. Some clones in this sample may be carry-over from other donors' samples. Source: whole blood, taken in connection with sensitization to the hapten diphenylcyclopropenone (DPC).

The nucleotide sequence is TGTGCCAGCAGCCCGGGACTAGCGGGAGCTCCTCGGGATACGCAGTATTTT. The translation is CASSPGLAGAPRDTQYF. Recombination linked TRBV3-1 to TRBJ2-3; TRBD2 agrees with 14 junctional bases. The cysteine opens and the phenylalanine closes a CDR3 of 17 amino acids. Only the CDR3 portion is preserved as DNA: 51 bases, with reading frame beginning at the first base. V is pruned by 4 bases and J by 6 bases, leaving 9 bases of the junction without a gene match. Reading the germline V gene (reference sequence) gives CDR1 LGHDT and CDR2 YNNKEL.